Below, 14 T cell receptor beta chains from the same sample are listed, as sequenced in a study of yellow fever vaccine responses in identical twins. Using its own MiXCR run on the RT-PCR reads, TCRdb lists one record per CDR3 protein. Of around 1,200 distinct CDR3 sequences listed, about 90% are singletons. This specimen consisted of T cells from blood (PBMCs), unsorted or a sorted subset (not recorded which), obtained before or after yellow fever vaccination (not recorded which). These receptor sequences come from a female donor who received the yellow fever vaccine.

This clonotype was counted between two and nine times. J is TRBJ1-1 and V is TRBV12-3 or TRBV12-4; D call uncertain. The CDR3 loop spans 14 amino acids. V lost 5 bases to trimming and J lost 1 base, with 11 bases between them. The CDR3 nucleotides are TGTGCCAGCAGTCCCCACCAGCAGAACACTGAAGCTTTCTTT. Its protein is CASSPHQQNTEAFF.

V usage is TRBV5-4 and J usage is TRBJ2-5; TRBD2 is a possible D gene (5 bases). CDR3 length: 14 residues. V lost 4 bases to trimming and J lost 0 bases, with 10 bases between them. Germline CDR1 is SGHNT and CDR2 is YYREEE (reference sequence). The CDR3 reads CASSEGLNQETQYF. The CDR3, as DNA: TGTGCCAGCAGCGAGGGATTGAACCAAGAGACCCAGTACTTC.

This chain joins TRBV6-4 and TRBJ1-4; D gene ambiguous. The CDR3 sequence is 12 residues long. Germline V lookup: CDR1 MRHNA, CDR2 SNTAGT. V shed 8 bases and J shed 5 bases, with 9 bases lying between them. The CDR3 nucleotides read TGTGCCAGCCCGTCCGGCAATGAAAAACTGTTTTTT. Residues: CASPSGNEKLFF.

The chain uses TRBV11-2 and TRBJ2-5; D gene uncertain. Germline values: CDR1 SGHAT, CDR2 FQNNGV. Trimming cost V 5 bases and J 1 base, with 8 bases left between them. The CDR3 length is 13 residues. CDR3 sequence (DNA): TGTGCCAGCAGCCGCCCTGTCCAAGAGACCCAGTACTTC. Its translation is CASSRPVQETQYF.

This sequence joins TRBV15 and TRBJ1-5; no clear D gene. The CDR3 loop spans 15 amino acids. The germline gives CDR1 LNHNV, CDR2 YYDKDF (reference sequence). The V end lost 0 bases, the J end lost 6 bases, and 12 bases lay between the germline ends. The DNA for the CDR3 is TGTGCCACCAGCAGAGATAGGAGGGTGAGTCAGCCCCAGCATTTT. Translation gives CATSRDRRVSQPQHF.

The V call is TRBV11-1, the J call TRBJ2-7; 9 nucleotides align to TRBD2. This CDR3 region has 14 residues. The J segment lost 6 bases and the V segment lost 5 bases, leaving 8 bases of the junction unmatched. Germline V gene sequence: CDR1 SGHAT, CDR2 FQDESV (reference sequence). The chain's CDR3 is CASSPRLREGEQYF. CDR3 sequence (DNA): TGTGCCAGCAGCCCCCGGTTGCGGGAGGGCGAGCAGTACTTC.

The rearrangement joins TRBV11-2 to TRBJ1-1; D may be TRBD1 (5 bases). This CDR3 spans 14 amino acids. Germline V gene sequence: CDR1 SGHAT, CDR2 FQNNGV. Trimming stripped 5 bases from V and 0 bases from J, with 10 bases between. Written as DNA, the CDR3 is TGTGCCAGCAGCCCCGGGGGGGTGAACACTGAAGCTTTCTTT. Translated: CASSPGGVNTEAFF.

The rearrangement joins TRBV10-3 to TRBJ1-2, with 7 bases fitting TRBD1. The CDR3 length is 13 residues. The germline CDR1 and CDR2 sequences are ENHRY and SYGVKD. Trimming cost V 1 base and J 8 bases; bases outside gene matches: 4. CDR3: CAISELTGRGYTF. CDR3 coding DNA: TGTGCCATCAGTGAGTTGACAGGGAGAGGCTACACCTTC.

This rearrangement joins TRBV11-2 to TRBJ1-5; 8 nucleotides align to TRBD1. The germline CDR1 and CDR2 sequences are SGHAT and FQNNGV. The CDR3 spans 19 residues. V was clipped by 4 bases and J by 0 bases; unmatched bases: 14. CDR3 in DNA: TGTGCCAGCAGCTGGCCCCCTTGGGACAGGCCTTCTAGCAATCAGCCCCAGCATTTT. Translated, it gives CASSWPPWDRPSSNQPQHF.

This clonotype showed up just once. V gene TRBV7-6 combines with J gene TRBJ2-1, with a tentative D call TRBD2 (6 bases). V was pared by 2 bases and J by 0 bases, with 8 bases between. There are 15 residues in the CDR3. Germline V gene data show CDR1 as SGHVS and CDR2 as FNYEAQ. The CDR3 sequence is CASSLSSASYNEQFF. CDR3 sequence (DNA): TGTGCCAGCAGCTTATCTAGCGCCTCCTACAATGAGCAGTTCTTC.

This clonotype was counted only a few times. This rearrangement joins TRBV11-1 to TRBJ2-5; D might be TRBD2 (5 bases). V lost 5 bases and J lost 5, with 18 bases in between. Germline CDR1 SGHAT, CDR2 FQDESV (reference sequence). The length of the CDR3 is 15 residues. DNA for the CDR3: TGTGCCAGCAGCCCGCTTGGAGGCCCCAAGGAGACCCAGTACTTC. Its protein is CASSPLGGPKETQYF.

CDR3 nucleotide sequence: TGTGCCAGCAGTTTAAAAGAGACCCAGTACTTC. Translated, it gives CASSLKETQYF. V is TRBV12-3 or TRBV12-4 and J is TRBJ2-5; no clear D gene. The CDR3 spans 11 residues. V lost 2 bases, J lost 3 bases, and 1 base lay in between.

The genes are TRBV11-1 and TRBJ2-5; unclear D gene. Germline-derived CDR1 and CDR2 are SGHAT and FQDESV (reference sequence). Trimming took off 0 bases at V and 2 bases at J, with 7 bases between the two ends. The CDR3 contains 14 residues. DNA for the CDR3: TGTGCCAGCAGCTTAGCGGTCCTTCAAGAGACCCAGTACTTC. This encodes CASSLAVLQETQYF.

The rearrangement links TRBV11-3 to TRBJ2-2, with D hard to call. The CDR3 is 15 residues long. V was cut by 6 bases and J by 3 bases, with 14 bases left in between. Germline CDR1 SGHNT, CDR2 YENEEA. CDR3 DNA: TGTGCCAGCAGACCCCTGTTTTCGGACACCGGGGAGCTGTTTTTT. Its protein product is CASRPLFSDTGELFF.